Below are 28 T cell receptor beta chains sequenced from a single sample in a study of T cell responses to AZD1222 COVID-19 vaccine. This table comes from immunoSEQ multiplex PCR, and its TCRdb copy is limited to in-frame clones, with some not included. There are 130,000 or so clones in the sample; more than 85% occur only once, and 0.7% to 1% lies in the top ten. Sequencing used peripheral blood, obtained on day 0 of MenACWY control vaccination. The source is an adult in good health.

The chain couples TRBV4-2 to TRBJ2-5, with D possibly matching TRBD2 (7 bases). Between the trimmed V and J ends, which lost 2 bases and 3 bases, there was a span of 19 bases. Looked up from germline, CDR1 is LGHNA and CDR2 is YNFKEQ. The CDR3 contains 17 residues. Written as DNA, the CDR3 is TGTGCCAGCAGCCAATATACTAGCGCGGCAGGGGAAGAGACCCAGTACTTC. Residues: CASSQYTSAAGEETQYF.

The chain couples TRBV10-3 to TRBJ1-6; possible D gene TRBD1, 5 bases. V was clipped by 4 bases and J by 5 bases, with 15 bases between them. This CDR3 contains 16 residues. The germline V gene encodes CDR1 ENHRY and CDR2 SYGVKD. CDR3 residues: CAISGGGTLDNSPLHF. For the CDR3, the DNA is TGTGCCATCAGTGGTGGAGGGACTCTTGATAATTCACCCCTCCACTTT.

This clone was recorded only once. The chain's CDR3 is CAISGGQTGGYTF. In DNA, the CDR3 is TGTGCCATCAGTGGGGGCCAGACGGGTGGCTACACCTTC. The J gene is TRBJ1-2, the V gene TRBV10-3; D perhaps matches TRBD1 (5 bases). V was trimmed by 4 bases and J by 7 bases, leaving 13 bases between them. The germline CDR1 and CDR2 sequences are ENHRY and SYGVKD. The CDR3 has 13 residues.

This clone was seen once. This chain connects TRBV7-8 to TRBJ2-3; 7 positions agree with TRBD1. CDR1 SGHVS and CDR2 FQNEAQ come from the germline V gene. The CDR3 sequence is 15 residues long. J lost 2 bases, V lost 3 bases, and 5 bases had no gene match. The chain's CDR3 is CASSLGQGVTDTQYF. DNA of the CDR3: TGTGCCAGCAGCTTGGGGCAGGGGGTCACAGATACGCAGTATTTT.

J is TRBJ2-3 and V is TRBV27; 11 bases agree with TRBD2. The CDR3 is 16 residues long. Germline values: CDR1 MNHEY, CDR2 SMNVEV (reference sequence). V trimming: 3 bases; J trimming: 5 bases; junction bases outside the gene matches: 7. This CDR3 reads CASSLVSGRAVDTQYF. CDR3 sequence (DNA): TGTGCCAGCAGTTTGGTTAGCGGGAGGGCCGTAGATACGCAGTATTTT.

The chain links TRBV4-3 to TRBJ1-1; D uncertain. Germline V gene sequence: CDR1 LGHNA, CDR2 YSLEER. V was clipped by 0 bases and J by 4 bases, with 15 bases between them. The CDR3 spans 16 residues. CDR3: CASSQELSISRTEAFF. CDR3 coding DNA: TGCGCCAGCAGCCAAGAATTGAGTATATCTCGCACTGAAGCTTTCTTT.

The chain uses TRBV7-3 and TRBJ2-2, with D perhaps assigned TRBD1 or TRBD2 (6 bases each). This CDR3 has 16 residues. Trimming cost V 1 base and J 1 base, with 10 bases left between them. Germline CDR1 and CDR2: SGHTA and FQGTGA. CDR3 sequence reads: CASSLNGGRNTGELFF. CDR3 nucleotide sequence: TGTGCCAGCAGCTTAAATGGGGGGCGGAACACCGGGGAGCTGTTTTTT.

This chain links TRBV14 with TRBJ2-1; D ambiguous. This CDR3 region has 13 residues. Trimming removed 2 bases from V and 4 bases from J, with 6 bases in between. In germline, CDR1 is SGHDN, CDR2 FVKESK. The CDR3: CASSQSLYNEQFF. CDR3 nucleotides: TGTGCCAGCAGCCAATCGCTTTACAATGAGCAGTTCTTC.

CDR3 protein: CASSPLGTESNYGYTF. In DNA, the CDR3 is TGTGCCAGTAGCCCATTGGGGACAGAATCTAACTATGGCTACACCTTC. The chain joins TRBV19 to TRBJ1-2; 7 positions agree with TRBD1. J gave up 0 bases and V 6 bases, and 10 bases lay outside the gene matches. Germline values: CDR1 LNHDA, CDR2 SQIVND (reference sequence). This CDR3 comprises 16 residues. The variable domain in full, completed from reference TRBV19 and TRBJ1-2, reads DGGITQSPKYLFRKEGQNVTLSCEQNLNHDAMYWYRQDPGQGLRLIYYSQIVNDFQKGDIAEGYSVSREKKESFPLTVTSAQKNPTAFYLCASSPLGTESNYGYTFGSGTRLTVV.

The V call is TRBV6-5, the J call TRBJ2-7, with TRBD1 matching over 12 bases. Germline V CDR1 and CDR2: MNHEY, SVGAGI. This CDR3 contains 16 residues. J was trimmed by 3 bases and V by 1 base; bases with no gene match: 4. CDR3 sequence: CASSYLGQGAYYEQYF. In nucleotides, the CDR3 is TGTGCCAGCAGTTACTTGGGACAGGGGGCATACTACGAGCAGTACTTC.

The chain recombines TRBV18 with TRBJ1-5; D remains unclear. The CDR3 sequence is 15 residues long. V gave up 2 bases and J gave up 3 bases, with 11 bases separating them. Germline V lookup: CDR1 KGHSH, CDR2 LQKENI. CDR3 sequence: CASSPTSGFNQPQHF. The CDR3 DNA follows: TGTGCCAGCTCACCAACCTCGGGGTTCAATCAGCCCCAGCATTTT.

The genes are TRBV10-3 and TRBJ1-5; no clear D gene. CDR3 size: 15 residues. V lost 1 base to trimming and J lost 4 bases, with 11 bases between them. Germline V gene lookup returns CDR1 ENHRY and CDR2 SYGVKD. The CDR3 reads CAISEFPISNQPQHF. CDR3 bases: TGTGCCATCAGTGAGTTCCCAATCTCTAATCAGCCCCAGCATTTT.

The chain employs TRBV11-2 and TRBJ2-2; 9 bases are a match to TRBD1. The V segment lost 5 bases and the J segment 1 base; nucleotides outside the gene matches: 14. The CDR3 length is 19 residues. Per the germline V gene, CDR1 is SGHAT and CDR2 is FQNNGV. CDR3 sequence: CASSHYRGQAGKNTGELFF. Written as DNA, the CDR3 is TGTGCCAGCAGCCACTACAGGGGGCAAGCGGGAAAGAACACCGGGGAGCTGTTTTTT.

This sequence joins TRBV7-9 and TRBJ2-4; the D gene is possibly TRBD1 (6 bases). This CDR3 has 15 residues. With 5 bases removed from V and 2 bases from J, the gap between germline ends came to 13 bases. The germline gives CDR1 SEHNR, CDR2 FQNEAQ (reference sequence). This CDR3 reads CASSQTGGPKNIQYF. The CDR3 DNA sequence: TGTGCCAGCAGCCAGACAGGTGGGCCCAAAAACATTCAGTACTTC.

This CDR3 reads CASSQPPPGLQPQHF. The DNA for the CDR3 is TGTGCCAGCAGCCAACCCCCGCCAGGGCTTCAGCCCCAGCATTTT. This sequence joins TRBV3-1 (or the pseudogene TRBV3-2) and TRBJ1-5, with D maybe TRBD1 (5 bases). This CDR3 has 15 amino acids. Germline assignment: CDR1 LGHDT and CDR2 YNNKEL (reference sequence). V was pared by 2 bases and J by 6 bases, with 14 bases between.

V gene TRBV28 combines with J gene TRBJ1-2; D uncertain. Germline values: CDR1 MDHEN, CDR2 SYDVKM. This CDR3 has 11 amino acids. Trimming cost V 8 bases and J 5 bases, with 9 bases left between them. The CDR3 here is CASGDRYGYTF. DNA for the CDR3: TGTGCCAGCGGGGATAGGTATGGCTACACCTTC.

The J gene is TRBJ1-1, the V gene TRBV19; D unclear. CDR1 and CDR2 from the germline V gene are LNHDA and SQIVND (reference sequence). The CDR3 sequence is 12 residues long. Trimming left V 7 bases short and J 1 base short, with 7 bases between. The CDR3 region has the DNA TGTGCCAGTACCGCAGCGAACACTGAAGCTTTCTTT. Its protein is CASTAANTEAFF.

DNA of the CDR3: TGTGCCAGCAGCTTGGTCAATCAGCCCCAGCATTTT. As protein: CASSLVNQPQHF. This chain connects TRBV7-9 to TRBJ1-5; D is uncertain. Looked up from germline, CDR1 is SEHNR and CDR2 is FQNEAQ (reference sequence). Deletions cut 3 bases from V and 3 bases from J, with 3 bases between. This CDR3 has 12 residues.

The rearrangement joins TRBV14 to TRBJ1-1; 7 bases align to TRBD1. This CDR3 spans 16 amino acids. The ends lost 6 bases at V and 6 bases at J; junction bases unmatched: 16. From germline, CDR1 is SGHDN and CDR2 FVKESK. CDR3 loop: CASSPRPSNRGAEAFF. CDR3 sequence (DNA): TGTGCCAGCAGTCCAAGACCCTCAAACAGGGGCGCTGAAGCTTTCTTT.

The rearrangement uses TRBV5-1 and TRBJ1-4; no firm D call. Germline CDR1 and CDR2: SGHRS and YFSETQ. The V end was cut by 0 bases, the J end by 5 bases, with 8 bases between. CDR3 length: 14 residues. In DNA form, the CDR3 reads TGCGCCAGCAGCTTGGACAGCCACAATGAAAAACTGTTTTTT. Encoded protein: CASSLDSHNEKLFF.

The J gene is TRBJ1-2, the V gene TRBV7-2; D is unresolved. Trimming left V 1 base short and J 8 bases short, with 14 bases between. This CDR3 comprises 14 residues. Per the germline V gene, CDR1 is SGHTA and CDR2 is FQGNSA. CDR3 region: CASSLEVGILGYTF. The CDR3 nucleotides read TGTGCCAGCAGCTTAGAGGTGGGGATCCTAGGCTACACCTTC.

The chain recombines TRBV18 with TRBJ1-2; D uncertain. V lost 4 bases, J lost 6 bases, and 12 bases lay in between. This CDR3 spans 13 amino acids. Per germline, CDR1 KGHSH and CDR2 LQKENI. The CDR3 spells CASSLPAADGYTF. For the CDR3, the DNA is TGTGCCAGCTCACTCCCGGCGGCGGATGGCTACACCTTC.

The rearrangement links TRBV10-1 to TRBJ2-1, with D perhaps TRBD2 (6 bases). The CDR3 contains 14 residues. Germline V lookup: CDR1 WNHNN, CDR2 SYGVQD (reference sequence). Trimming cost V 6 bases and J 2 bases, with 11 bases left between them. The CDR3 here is CASSPREPYNEQFF. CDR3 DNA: TGCGCCAGCAGCCCTCGGGAGCCCTACAATGAGCAGTTCTTC.

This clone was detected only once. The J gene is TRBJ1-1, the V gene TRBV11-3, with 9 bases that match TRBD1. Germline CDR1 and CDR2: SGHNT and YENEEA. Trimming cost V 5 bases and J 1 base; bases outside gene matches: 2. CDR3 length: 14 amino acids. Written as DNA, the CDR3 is TGTGCCAGCAGCCCGGACAGGGGGAACACTGAAGCTTTCTTT. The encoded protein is CASSPDRGNTEAFF.

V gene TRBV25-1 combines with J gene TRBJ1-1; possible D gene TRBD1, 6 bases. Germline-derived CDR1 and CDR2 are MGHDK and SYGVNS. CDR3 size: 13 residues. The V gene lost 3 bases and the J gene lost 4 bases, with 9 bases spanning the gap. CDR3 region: CASSEGGRTEAFF. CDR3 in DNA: TGTGCCAGCAGTGAGGGGGGCCGCACTGAAGCTTTCTTT.

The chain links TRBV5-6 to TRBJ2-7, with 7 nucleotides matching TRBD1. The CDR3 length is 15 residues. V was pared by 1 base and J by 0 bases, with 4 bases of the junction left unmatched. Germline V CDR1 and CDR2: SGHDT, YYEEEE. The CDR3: CASSLLQGSSYEQYF. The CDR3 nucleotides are TGTGCCAGCAGCTTGTTACAGGGGAGCTCCTACGAGCAGTACTTC.

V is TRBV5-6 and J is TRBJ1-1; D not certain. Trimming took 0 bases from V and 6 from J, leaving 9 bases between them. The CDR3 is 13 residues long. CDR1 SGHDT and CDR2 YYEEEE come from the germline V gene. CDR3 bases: TGTGCCAGCAGCTTGGGAGGGATTGCTGAAGCTTTCTTT. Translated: CASSLGGIAEAFF.

The DNA for the CDR3 is TGCGCCAGCAGCTTGTACAGGGCGAGTGGCTACACCTTC. Its protein product is CASSLYRASGYTF. The V and J genes are TRBV5-1 and TRBJ1-2, with D possibly being TRBD1 (6 bases). Germline CDR1 SGHRS, CDR2 YFSETQ. The germline V and J ends were trimmed by 1 base and 7 bases, with 11 bases remaining between them. The CDR3 spans 13 residues.